The 16 T cell receptor beta chains below were found in one sample sequenced in a study of blood T cells in healthy people across ages. Combining a sample-barcoded 5' primer with a J-beta primer mix, a second PCR ran for about 7 to 12 cycles. MiXCR, run by TCRdb on the 5' RACE reads, gives a single entry per CDR3 protein. The profile covers hundreds of thousands of distinct CDR3 sequences, with 56% appearing a single time and roughly 25% taken by the ten largest. The sample comprised blood. The receptors stem from a man aged 35-49 years in good health.

This clonotype showed up just a few times. The chain has TRBV7-2 and TRBJ2-5; 13 bases agree with TRBD2. CDR1 is SGHTA and CDR2 is FQGNSA in the germline V gene. V lost 10 bases to trimming and J lost 5 bases; unmatched junction nucleotides: 7. The CDR3 is made up of 14 amino acids. The CDR3 DNA reads as TGTGCCACCAGGACTAGCGGGAGTTGGGAGACCCAGTACTTC. Translated, it gives CATRTSGSWETQYF.

This rearrangement joins TRBV29-1 to TRBJ2-1, with 7 bases that match TRBD2. Germline CDR1 and CDR2: SQVTM and ANQGSEA. The CDR3 consists of 14 residues. The ends lost 6 bases at V and 5 bases at J; junction bases unmatched: 10. The CDR3 DNA is TGCAGCGTCGCCGAACTAGCGACCCACAATGAGCAGTTCTTC. Translating it yields CSVAELATHNEQFF.

J is TRBJ2-6 and V is TRBV7-3; D gene ambiguous. The CDR3 has 19 residues. The germline V and J ends were trimmed by 1 base and 1 base, with 17 bases remaining between them. Germline V lookup: CDR1 SGHTA, CDR2 FQGTGA. CDR3 region: CASSLNQQSKVSGANVLTF. Here the CDR3 DNA reads TGTGCCAGCAGCTTAAATCAACAGAGCAAGGTTTCTGGGGCCAACGTCCTGACTTTC. The whole variable domain, filled in from reference TRBV7-3 and TRBJ2-6, reads GAGVSQTPSNKVTEKGKYVELRCDPISGHTALYWYRQSLGQGPEFLIYFQGTGAADDSGLPNDRFFAVRPEGSVSTLKIQRTERGDSAVYLCASSLNQQSKVSGANVLTFGAGSRLTVL.

Details on this clonotype: A read error may explain this, as a much larger clone is one base away. The V call is TRBV4-2, the J call TRBJ2-4, with a tentative D call TRBD2 (6 bases). Germline V CDR1 and CDR2: LGHNA, YNFKEQ. The CDR3 length is 18 residues. Trimming removed 0 bases from V and 1 base from J, with 16 bases in between. CDR3 coding DNA: TGTGCCAGCAGCCAAGAGTTTCGGAGGGCCTTGGCCAAAAACATTCAGTACTTC. This codes for CASSQEFRRALAKNIQYF.

This clonotype was recorded many times. V is TRBV4-3 and J is TRBJ1-2; D gene ambiguous. V was clipped by 1 base and J by 6 bases, with 12 bases between them. Germline V lookup: CDR1 LGHNA, CDR2 YSLEER. This CDR3 comprises 14 residues. In DNA, the CDR3 is TGCGCCAGCAGCCAAGTTATCTCCCAGGATGGCTACACCTTC. Its translation is CASSQVISQDGYTF.

V usage is TRBV27 and J usage is TRBJ2-1; 7 bases agree with TRBD2. Germline lookup yields CDR1 MNHEY and CDR2 SMNVEV (reference sequence). The CDR3 extends over 13 amino acids. The junction had 9 bases not matched to a gene; V was cut back by 7 bases and J by 9 bases. CDR3 amino acids: CASIEGGYGEQFF. DNA for the CDR3: TGTGCCAGCATTGAGGGAGGGTACGGTGAGCAGTTCTTC.

The chain couples TRBV20-1 to TRBJ2-3; the match to TRBD2 covers 13 bases. There are 16 residues in the CDR3. The trim removed 6 bases at V and 0 bases at J, leaving 6 bases unmatched. Germline lookup yields CDR1 DFQATT and CDR2 SNEGSKA (reference sequence). CDR3 amino acids: CSARPGLAGSTDTQYF. The CDR3 DNA is TGCAGTGCCAGGCCGGGACTAGCGGGAAGCACAGATACGCAGTATTTT.

This sequence joins TRBV5-4 and TRBJ1-1; D uncertain. The germline CDR1 and CDR2 sequences are SGHNT and YYREEE (reference sequence). Trimming took off 0 bases at V and 4 bases at J, with 10 bases between the two ends. This CDR3 has 14 amino acids. DNA for the CDR3: TGTGCCAGCAGCTTGGGAGGGCTCGGCACTGAAGCTTTCTTT. The encoded protein is CASSLGGLGTEAFF.

The chain carries TRBV6-1 and TRBJ2-1, with D perhaps TRBD2 (6 bases). V lost 1 base and J lost 4, with 14 bases in between. Germline V gene lookup returns CDR1 MNHNS and CDR2 SASEGT. The CDR3 sequence is 16 residues long. CDR3 in DNA: TGTGCCAGCAGTGAAGGACTAGTTAGGTCGTACAATGAGCAGTTCTTC. Translating gives CASSEGLVRSYNEQFF.

The genes are TRBV20-1 and TRBJ1-1; TRBD1 is a possible D gene (5 bases). Deletions cut 0 bases from V and 4 bases from J, with 15 bases between. The length of the CDR3 is 15 residues. Per germline, CDR1 DFQATT and CDR2 SNEGSKA (reference sequence). CDR3 protein: CSARDPQGLSTEAFF. The CDR3 bases are TGCAGTGCTAGAGATCCTCAGGGTTTGAGCACTGAAGCTTTCTTT.

Worth noting for this clonotype: At one boundary the junction diverges from the germline segment, which might be a read error. The CDR3: CANSQAGTGGSEQYF. CDR3 DNA: TGCGCCAACAGCCAAGCTGGGACAGGGGGCTCCGAGCAGTACTTC. V and J are TRBV4-1 and TRBJ2-4, with 12 bases fitting TRBD1. TRBJ2-7 explains the end of the DNA better; the J call may be wrong. Germline V gene sequence: CDR1 MGHRA, CDR2 YSYEKL. This CDR3 is built from 15 residues.

Many counts were recorded for this clonotype. The chain is built from TRBV27 and TRBJ1-2; 10 bases align to TRBD1. CDR3 size: 14 residues. With V trimmed by 3 bases and J by 6 bases, 4 bases remained unmatched. In germline, CDR1 is MNHEY, CDR2 SMNVEV (reference sequence). CDR3 coding DNA: TGTGCCAGCAGTTTTCGGGACAGGGGACATGGCTACACCTTC. Translated: CASSFRDRGHGYTF.

V and J are TRBV5-1 and TRBJ2-7; D possibly corresponds to TRBD2 (6 bases). V was trimmed by 4 bases and J by 2 bases, leaving 22 bases between them. This CDR3 contains 17 residues. CDR1 SGHRS and CDR2 YFSETQ come from the germline V gene. The CDR3 sequence: CASSLSNLADQAYEQYF. The CDR3 nucleotides are TGCGCCAGCAGCCTATCAAACTTAGCGGACCAAGCCTACGAGCAGTACTTC.

Concerning this clonotype: The junction differs from germline at one of its ends, possibly a read error. V is TRBV2 and J is TRBJ2-3; D possibly corresponds to TRBD2 (5 bases). Germline CDR1 reads SNHLY; CDR2 reads FYNNEI. The CDR3 has 14 amino acids. CDR3 loop: CASNSGDPTDMQYF. CDR3 nucleotide sequence: TGTGCCAGCAACAGCGGAGACCCCACAGATATGCAGTATTTT.

This clonotype was recorded at least ten times. The chain's CDR3 is CAREKASGSTTGELFF. CDR3 sequence (DNA): TGTGCCAGAGAGAAGGCTAGCGGGAGTACGACCGGGGAGCTGTTTTTT. The chain links TRBV2 to TRBJ2-2, with 10 bases that match TRBD2. Germline V gene lookup returns CDR1 SNHLY and CDR2 FYNNEI. V was pared by 9 bases and J by 5 bases, with 12 bases of the junction left unmatched. The CDR3 is 16 amino acids.

The rearrangement links TRBV2 to TRBJ2-2; D gene ambiguous. The germline V and J ends were trimmed by 6 bases and 4 bases, with 21 bases remaining between them. CDR1 and CDR2 (germline): SNHLY, FYNNEI. This CDR3 is 17 amino acids long. CDR3 DNA: TGTGCCAGCAGAGACCAGTCAACAGTTCGGAGCACCGGGGAGCTGTTTTTT. It translates to CASRDQSTVRSTGELFF. The full variable domain, rest sourced from reference TRBV2 and TRBJ2-2, is EPEVTQTPSHQVTQMGQEVILRCVPISNHLYFYWYRQILGQKVEFLVSFYNNEISEKSEIFDDQFSVERPDGSNFTLKIRSTKLEDSAMYFCASRDQSTVRSTGELFFGEGSRLTVL.